One sample yielded the 27 T cell receptor beta chains listed below, sequenced in a study of OX40 agonist ivuxolimab in advanced cancers. Generated by immunoSEQ multiplex PCR, the TCRdb table keeps only in-frame clones and is missing some. The sample includes tens of thousands of clones, 85% of them seen just once. Sequencing was performed on CD4+ or CD8+ T cells sorted from blood, taken in a trial of the OX40 agonist ivuxolimab. Every receptor here comes from an adult with an advanced solid tumor such as melanoma, head and neck, liver or kidney cancer.

The chain recombines TRBV6-5 with TRBJ2-3; no clear D gene. V was shortened by 6 bases and J by 3 bases, with 10 bases between the two germline ends. Germline V gene data show CDR1 as MNHEY and CDR2 as SVGAGI. The CDR3 length is 13 residues. The chain's CDR3 is CASSLGMTDTQYF. For the CDR3, the DNA is TGTGCCAGCAGCTTGGGGATGACAGATACGCAGTATTTT.

This clone was seen once. The germline gene is not matched at one end of the junction; a read error may be the cause. Written as DNA, the CDR3 is TGTGCCAGCCGTTATAGCGTTTTCTCCTACGAGCAGTACTTC. Its translation is CASRYSVFSYEQYF. The rearrangement joins TRBV6-5 to TRBJ2-7; TRBD2 might be the D (5 bases). Germline CDR1 MNHEY, CDR2 SVGAGI. The CDR3 has 14 residues.

This chain uses TRBV5-1 with TRBJ2-5; D might be TRBD1 (6 bases). This CDR3 has 15 residues. Trimming removed 2 bases at V and 1 base at J, with 12 bases between. Germline V gene sequence: CDR1 SGHRS, CDR2 YFSETQ. The CDR3 loop is CASSLGQGTQETQYF. CDR3 coding DNA: TGCGCCAGCAGCTTAGGCCAGGGGACCCAAGAGACCCAGTACTTC.

J is TRBJ1-2 and V is TRBV6-1, with 8 bases identical to TRBD1. The CDR3 loop spans 14 amino acids. Per the germline V gene, CDR1 is MNHNS and CDR2 is SASEGT. V trimming: 6 bases; J trimming: 11 bases; junction bases outside the gene matches: 14. The CDR3 DNA sequence: TGTGCCAGCAGCGTGGACAGGGCGGTTTCTGAATACACCTTC. Its translation: CASSVDRAVSEYTF.

V is TRBV7-6 and J is TRBJ2-1; possibly TRBD1 or TRBD2 for D (6 bases each). The CDR3 covers 16 residues. Germline assignment: CDR1 SGHVS and CDR2 FNYEAQ. V lost 1 base and J 10 bases, leaving 20 bases between the germline ends. The CDR3 DNA reads TGTGCCAGCAGCTTAGAGGTTACCGGGGGTCAGGGGGAGCAGTTCTTC. Its translation: CASSLEVTGGQGEQFF.

The genes are TRBV7-9 and TRBJ2-5, with D perhaps being TRBD1 or TRBD2 (5 bases each). Trimming left V 7 bases short and J 2 bases short, with 11 bases between. Germline values: CDR1 SEHNR, CDR2 FQNEAQ (reference sequence). The CDR3 covers 13 residues. This chain's CDR3 is CASTVGRQETQYF. Written as DNA, the CDR3 is TGTGCCAGCACCGTGGGACGGCAAGAGACCCAGTACTTC. Full variable domain (missing parts from reference TRBV7-9 and TRBJ2-5): DTGVSQNPRHKITKRGQNVTFRCDPISEHNRLYWYRQTLGQGPEFLTYFQNEAQLEKSRLLSDRFSAERPKGSFSTLEIQRTEQGDSAMYLCASTVGRQETQYFGPGTRLLVL.

The chain couples TRBV10-3 to TRBJ2-7; D is uncertain. Trimming removed 7 bases at V and 0 bases at J, with 13 bases between. The CDR3 consists of 14 residues. Per germline, CDR1 ENHRY and CDR2 SYGVKD. CDR3: CAINPGLGSYEQYF. CDR3 nucleotides: TGTGCCATCAACCCCGGATTGGGCTCCTACGAGCAGTACTTC.

The rearrangement uses TRBV10-3 and TRBJ1-2, with D uncertain. Germline CDR1 ENHRY, CDR2 SYGVKD. Trimming shortened V by 3 bases and J by 0 bases, and 8 bases separated the two germline ends. This CDR3 contains 14 residues. For the CDR3, the DNA is TGTGCCATCAGTGACACTTCGCCTAACTATGGCTACACCTTC. The encoded protein is CAISDTSPNYGYTF.

The rearrangement links TRBV5-1 to TRBJ2-2; no clear D. The CDR3 totals 17 residues. CDR1 SGHRS and CDR2 YFSETQ come from the germline V gene. Trimming pared 0 bases from V and 0 bases from J, leaving 12 bases between. The CDR3 loop reads CASSLASAYANTGELFF. The CDR3 DNA follows: TGCGCCAGCAGCTTGGCCTCGGCCTACGCGAACACCGGGGAGCTGTTTTTT. Full variable domain (remainder filled in from reference TRBV5-1 and TRBJ2-2): KAGVTQTPRYLIKTRGQQVTLSCSPISGHRSVSWYQQTPGQGLQFLFEYFSETQRNKGNFPGRFSGRQFSNSRSEMNVSTLELGDSALYLCASSLASAYANTGELFFGEGSRLTVL.

The gene calls are TRBV5-1 and TRBJ2-5; D ambiguous. The CDR3 sequence is 11 residues long. V lost 3 bases, J lost 5 bases, and 5 bases lay in between. Germline V gene lookup returns CDR1 SGHRS and CDR2 YFSETQ. The CDR3 here is CASSYRETQYF. The CDR3 nucleotides are TGCGCCAGCAGCTATCGGGAGACCCAGTACTTC. Full variable domain (missing parts from reference TRBV5-1 and TRBJ2-5): KAGVTQTPRYLIKTRGQQVTLSCSPISGHRSVSWYQQTPGQGLQFLFEYFSETQRNKGNFPGRFSGRQFSNSRSEMNVSTLELGDSALYLCASSYRETQYFGPGTRLLVL.

The chain joins TRBV5-4 to TRBJ2-2; 14 nucleotides match TRBD2. Germline CDR1 reads SGHNT; CDR2 reads YYREEE (reference sequence). The ends lost 4 bases at V and 6 bases at J; junction bases unmatched: 2. The CDR3 covers 15 residues. The CDR3 sequence: CASSRGLAGAGELFF. The CDR3 DNA reads TGTGCCAGCAGCCGGGGACTAGCGGGAGCCGGGGAGCTGTTTTTT.

The CDR3 sequence: CASGITLTSGRGGEQYF. CDR3 nucleotide sequence: TGTGCTAGTGGTATCACCTTGACTAGCGGGAGAGGCGGGGAGCAGTACTTC. The V and J genes are TRBV12-5 and TRBJ2-7, with 12 bases matching TRBD2. V was pared by 5 bases and J by 7 bases, with 15 bases of the junction left unmatched. CDR1 and CDR2 from the germline V gene are LGHNT and FRNRAP. The CDR3 is made up of 17 amino acids.

The chain combines TRBV6-6 with TRBJ1-1; the match to TRBD1 covers 10 bases. The germline V gene encodes CDR1 MNHNY and CDR2 SVGAGI (reference sequence). The CDR3 runs to 14 residues. J gave up 4 bases and V 6 bases, and 5 bases lay outside the gene matches. CDR3 residues: CASSKRTGGTEAFF. The CDR3 nucleotides read TGTGCCAGCAGCAAAAGGACAGGGGGCACTGAAGCTTTCTTT.

CDR3 amino acids: CASSLLGVGNTEAFF. For the CDR3, the DNA is TGTGCCAGCAGCTTATTGGGGGTGGGGAACACTGAAGCTTTCTTT. This rearrangement joins TRBV7-2 to TRBJ1-1, with D tentatively TRBD1 (5 bases). Looked up from germline, CDR1 is SGHTA and CDR2 is FQGNSA. Trimming removed 2 bases at V and 1 base at J, with 11 bases between. The CDR3 extends over 15 amino acids.

The CDR3 DNA is TGTGCCAGCAGCTCGCAGGGTTATGGTGATGAGCAGTTCTTC. Encoded protein: CASSSQGYGDEQFF. The chain couples TRBV7-3 to TRBJ2-1; possible D gene TRBD1, 5 bases. Germline V lookup: CDR1 SGHTA, CDR2 FQGTGA. This CDR3 spans 14 amino acids. Trimming removed 4 bases at V and 8 bases at J, with 15 bases between.

This clone was recorded many times. This rearrangement joins TRBV2 to TRBJ1-1; weak D call: TRBD1 (5 bases). This CDR3 comprises 14 residues. The V gene's germline CDR1 is SNHLY and CDR2 FYNNEI. V gave up 1 base and J gave up 4 bases, with 10 bases separating them. The CDR3 DNA sequence: TGTGCCAGCAGTGAAGAAGCGGGGACCACTGAAGCTTTCTTT. Translating it yields CASSEEAGTTEAFF. Looking up the rest from reference TRBV2 and TRBJ1-1 gives the full variable domain: EPEVTQTPSHQVTQMGQEVILRCVPISNHLYFYWYRQILGQKVEFLVSFYNNEISEKSEIFDDQFSVERPDGSNFTLKIRSTKLEDSAMYFCASSEEAGTTEAFFGQGTRLTVV.

This clone has more than one count but fewer than ten. This chain links TRBV7-9 with TRBJ2-2, with TRBD1 matching 7 bases. V lost 7 bases and J lost 0; bases outside the gene matches: 5. CDR3 length: 15 residues. Germline V gives CDR1 SEHNR, CDR2 FQNEAQ (reference sequence). In DNA, the CDR3 is TGTGCCAGCACCCAGGGGACAGCGAACACCGGGGAGCTGTTTTTT. Translating gives CASTQGTANTGELFF.

This rearrangement joins TRBV9 to TRBJ2-5; 7 positions match TRBD1. V gave up 4 bases and J gave up 3 bases; unmatched junction bases: 12. This CDR3 is built from 16 residues. CDR1 is SGDLS and CDR2 is YYNGEE in the germline V gene. CDR3 sequence (DNA): TGTGCCAGCAGCTCGCGGTCTGGGACAGATAAAGAGACCCAGTACTTC. Translation gives CASSSRSGTDKETQYF.

In the case of this clone: A read error may be the cause here, since a much bigger clone is one base away. Other DNA sequences of this sample code for an identical CDR3. This chain connects TRBV10-1 to TRBJ1-1; possibly TRBD1 for D (5 bases). CDR3 size: 13 residues. CDR1 is WNHNN, CDR2 SYGVQD, per germline (reference sequence). Trimming shortened V by 6 bases and J by 1 base, and 9 bases separated the two germline ends. The CDR3 region is CASSSDKNTEAFF. In nucleotides, the CDR3 is TGCGCCAGCAGCTCGGACAAGAACACTGAAGCTTTCTTT.

The rearrangement uses TRBV2 and TRBJ2-7; D remains unclear. This CDR3 has 15 residues. Trimming removed 8 bases at V and 6 bases at J, with 23 bases between. The germline CDR1 and CDR2 sequences are SNHLY and FYNNEI. CDR3 sequence reads: CASSTIGRNVGEQYF. The CDR3, as DNA: TGTGCCAGCTCGACAATCGGAAGAAACGTGGGCGAGCAGTACTTC.

The V and J genes are TRBV11-2 and TRBJ2-5; D is unclear. The V gene lost 4 bases and the J gene lost 1 base, with 13 bases spanning the gap. Per germline, CDR1 SGHAT and CDR2 FQNNGV. This CDR3 is 15 amino acids long. The CDR3, as DNA: TGTGCCAGCAGCTCCAATGGGATAACCCAAGAGACCCAGTACTTC. Encoded protein: CASSSNGITQETQYF.

This rearrangement joins TRBV18 to TRBJ1-5, with 10 bases fitting TRBD1. V shed 4 bases, J shed 6 bases, and the junction held 6 bases outside the gene matches. The germline CDR1 and CDR2 sequences are KGHSH and LQKENI. The CDR3 is made up of 15 amino acids. The CDR3 region is CASSQGQGTGQPQHF. The CDR3 DNA follows: TGTGCCAGCTCACAGGGACAGGGGACGGGTCAGCCCCAGCATTTT. Filled out from reference TRBV18 and TRBJ1-5, the complete variable domain reads NAGVMQNPRHLVRRRGQEARLRCSPMKGHSHVYWYRQLPEEGLKFMVYLQKENIIDESGMPKERFSAEFPKEGPSILRIQQVVRGDSAAYFCASSQGQGTGQPQHFGDGTRLSIL.

The chain is built from TRBV28 and TRBJ2-7; D unresolved. This CDR3 comprises 14 residues. Trimming left V 2 bases short and J 0 bases short, with 8 bases between. The V gene's germline CDR1 is MDHEN and CDR2 SYDVKM. CDR3 residues: CASSLQAISYEQYF. CDR3 sequence (DNA): TGTGCCAGCAGTTTACAGGCAATCTCCTACGAGCAGTACTTC.

V and J are TRBV4-1 and TRBJ2-6; a weak D match, TRBD2 (5 bases). The CDR3 loop spans 16 amino acids. Germline assignment: CDR1 MGHRA and CDR2 YSYEKL. The ends were cut back, 0 bases at V and 3 bases at J, with 9 bases in the middle. The CDR3, as DNA: TGCGCCAGCAGCCAAGATTCGGGATTTGGGGCCAACGTCCTGACTTTC. It codes for CASSQDSGFGANVLTF.

This clone appeared a single time. This chain joins TRBV7-9 and TRBJ1-5, with a weak D call TRBD1 (5 bases). V dropped 2 bases and J dropped 3 bases, with 14 bases sitting between them. CDR1 is SEHNR and CDR2 is FQNEAQ in the germline V gene (reference sequence). The CDR3 runs 16 residues. CDR3 coding DNA: TGTGCCAGCAGCTTATGGGGCCAGGGTGACAATCAGCCCCAGCATTTT. Protein: CASSLWGQGDNQPQHF.

The rearrangement uses TRBV9 and TRBJ1-6; a weak D match, TRBD1 (6 bases). V was cut by 4 bases and J by 8 bases, with 16 bases left in between. The CDR3 has 15 residues. CDR1 is SGDLS, CDR2 YYNGEE, per germline. Here the CDR3 DNA reads TGTGCCAGCAGCTCTCCTGGGGGGCGGTATTCACCCCTCCACTTT. Translating gives CASSSPGGRYSPLHF.

This sequence joins TRBV28 and TRBJ2-2; 15 nucleotides align to TRBD2. The CDR3 length is 19 residues. In germline, CDR1 is MDHEN, CDR2 SYDVKM. With 6 bases clipped from V and 2 bases from J, the junction kept 10 bases outside the gene matches. Here the CDR3 DNA reads TGTGCCAGCAGCCAACCTCCGGGACTAGCGGGGGGTAACACCGGGGAGCTGTTTTTT. Amino acid sequence: CASSQPPGLAGGNTGELFF. The full variable domain, in which reference TRBV28 and TRBJ2-2 provide the parts outside the CDR3, is DVKVTQSSRYLVKRTGEKVFLECVQDMDHENMFWYRQDPGLGLRLIYFSYDVKMKEKGDIPEGYSVSREKKERFSLILESASTNQTSMYLCASSQPPGLAGGNTGELFFGEGSRLTVL.